What follows is one T cell receptor (beta chain) and its context. The antigen remains unidentified. Trimming stripped 5 bases from V and 6 bases from J, with 23 bases between. Germline lookup yields CDR1 MDHEN and CDR2 SYDVKM. The length of the CDR3 is 16 residues. Treatment specified: roughly nine-day PBMC culture with coronavirus spike peptide pools or control peptides (ViraFEST assay). The sample comes from a study of vaccination and CD4 T cells after COVID-19. For the study at large: The convalescents comprised six males and four females, two of them Hispanic.

Sequence data for DNA of cultured CD4+ T cells were generated by the Oncomine TCR Beta short-read assay. Someone extracted genomic DNA from cultured CD4+ T cells. MiXCR, applied by TCRdb to the PCR reads, yields one record per CDR3 protein. The sample shows about 13,000 distinct CDR3 sequences, approximately 52% of them seen only once. The sequence came from a human donor who had recovered from COVID-19. The sample taken for sequencing was CD4+ T cells from blood, cultured in vitro. The V call is TRBV28, the J call TRBJ2-7; D is undetermined. The CDR3 DNA reads as TGTGCCAGCAGTAGCGTGCTCCGTGTAGGGTTTCTCGAGCAGTACTTC. Its protein product is CASSSVLRVGFLEQYF.